The source of this T cell receptor beta chain is a study of T cell responses to AZD1222 COVID-19 vaccine. On the study more broadly: Pooling covered second doses at about 4 or about 12 weeks. The study's findings and limits: With dominance at 160-218 and 743-854, vaccine-associated CD4 TCRs spanned spike. Among spike-specific TCRs, nearly half reportedly target unmutated variant regions. The study identified only six AZD1222 recipients as seropositive at baseline.

A note on this clone: The antigen is undetermined.

Sequencing was performed with immunoSEQ multiplex PCR; in TCRdb, only in-frame clones are kept and a portion is missing. Here the sample spans approximately 180,000 clones, about 91% being singletons. This CDR3 region has 15 residues. Trimming took 4 bases from V and 1 from J, leaving 15 bases between them. Per germline, CDR1 SGDLS and CDR2 YYNGEE. This chain links TRBV9 with TRBJ2-7; weak D call: TRBD1 (5 bases). This specimen was peripheral blood, taken on day 0 of AZD1222 vaccination. The TCR was taken from an adult in good health. In DNA, the CDR3 is TGTGCCAGCAGCTCTGGGGCAGGCCCTTCCTACGAGCAGTACTTC. Translated, it gives CASSSGAGPSYEQYF.